One TCR beta chain is described in this entry. The data were obtained in a study of T cell changes during pregnancy in multiple sclerosis. TCRdb keeps only in-frame clones here, not all; method: immunoSEQ multiplex PCR. The sample records 70,000 to 95,000 clones, approximately 92% being singletons. Germline CDR1 and CDR2: LNHDA and SQIVND (reference sequence). The CDR3 has 16 amino acids. V was pared by 7 bases and J by 4 bases, with 20 bases between. The J gene is TRBJ1-5, the V gene TRBV19; tentatively, D is TRBD1 (5 bases). The clonotype originates from a female donor with multiple sclerosis, enrolled in a pregnancy study. Sequences were derived from peripheral blood, sampled in the first trimester of pregnancy. The CDR3 region is CASNWGEGASNQPQHF. The CDR3 DNA reads as TGTGCCAGTAATTGGGGCGAAGGGGCTTCAAATCAGCCCCAGCATTTT.